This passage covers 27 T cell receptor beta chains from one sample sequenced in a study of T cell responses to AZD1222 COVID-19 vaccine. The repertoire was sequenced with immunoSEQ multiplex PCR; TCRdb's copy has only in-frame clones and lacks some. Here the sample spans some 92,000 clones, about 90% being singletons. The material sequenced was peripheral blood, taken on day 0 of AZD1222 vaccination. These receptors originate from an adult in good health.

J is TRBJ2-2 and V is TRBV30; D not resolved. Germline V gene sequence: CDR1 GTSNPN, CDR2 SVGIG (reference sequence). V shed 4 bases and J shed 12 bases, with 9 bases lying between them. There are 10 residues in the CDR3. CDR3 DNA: TGTGCCTGGAAGATCGAGCAGCTGTTTTTT. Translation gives CAWKIEQLFF.

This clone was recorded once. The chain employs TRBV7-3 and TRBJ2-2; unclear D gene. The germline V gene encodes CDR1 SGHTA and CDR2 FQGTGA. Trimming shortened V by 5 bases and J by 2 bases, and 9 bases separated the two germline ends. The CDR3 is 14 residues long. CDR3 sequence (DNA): TGTGCCAGCAGCCCACTCCCCAACACCGGGGAGCTGTTTTTT. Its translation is CASSPLPNTGELFF.

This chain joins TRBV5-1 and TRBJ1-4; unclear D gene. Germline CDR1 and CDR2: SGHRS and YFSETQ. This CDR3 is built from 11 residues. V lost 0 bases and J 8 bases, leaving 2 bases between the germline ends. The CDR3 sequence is CASSLDEKLFF. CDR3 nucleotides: TGCGCCAGCAGCTTGGACGAAAAACTGTTTTTT.

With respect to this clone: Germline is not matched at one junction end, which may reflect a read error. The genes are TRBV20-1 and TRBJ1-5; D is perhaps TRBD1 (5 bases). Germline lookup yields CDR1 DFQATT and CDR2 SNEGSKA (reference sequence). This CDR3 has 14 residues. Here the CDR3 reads CSASMQGGNQPQHF. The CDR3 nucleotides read TGCAGTGCTAGTATGCAGGGTGGCAACCAGCCCCAGCATTTT.

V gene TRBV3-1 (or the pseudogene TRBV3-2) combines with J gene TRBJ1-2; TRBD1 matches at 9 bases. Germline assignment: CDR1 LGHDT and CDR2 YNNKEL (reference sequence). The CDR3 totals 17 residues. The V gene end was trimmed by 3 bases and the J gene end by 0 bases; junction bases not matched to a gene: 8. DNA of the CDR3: TGTGCCAGCAGCCATGCACAGGGGGCAAAAACTAACTATGGCTACACCTTC. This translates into CASSHAQGAKTNYGYTF.

DNA of the CDR3: TGTGCCAGCAGTGACGCTGGGACAGGGGCTAACTATGGCTACACCTTC. Protein: CASSDAGTGANYGYTF. The V and J genes are TRBV28 and TRBJ1-2; 10 bases fit TRBD1. Germline V gene sequence: CDR1 MDHEN, CDR2 SYDVKM. This CDR3 spans 16 amino acids. Trimming cost V 5 bases and J 0 bases; bases outside gene matches: 6.

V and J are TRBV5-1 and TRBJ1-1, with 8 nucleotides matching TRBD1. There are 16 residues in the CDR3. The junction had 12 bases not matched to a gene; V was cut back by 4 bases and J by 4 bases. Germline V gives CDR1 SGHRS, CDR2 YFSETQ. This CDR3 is CASSATGARSGTEAFF. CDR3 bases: TGCGCCAGCAGCGCGACAGGGGCCAGATCTGGCACTGAAGCTTTCTTT.

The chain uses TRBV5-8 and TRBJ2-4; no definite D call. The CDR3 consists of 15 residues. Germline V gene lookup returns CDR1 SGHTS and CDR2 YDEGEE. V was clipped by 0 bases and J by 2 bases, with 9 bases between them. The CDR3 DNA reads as TGTGCCAGCAGCTTGGAGGCCCTGACCAAAAACATTCAGTACTTC. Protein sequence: CASSLEALTKNIQYF.

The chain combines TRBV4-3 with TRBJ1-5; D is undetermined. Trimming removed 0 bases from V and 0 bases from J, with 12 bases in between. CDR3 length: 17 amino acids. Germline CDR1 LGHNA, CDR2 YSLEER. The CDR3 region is CASSQDARGGSNQPQHF. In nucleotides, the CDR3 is TGCGCCAGCAGCCAAGATGCGCGGGGAGGTAGCAATCAGCCCCAGCATTTT.

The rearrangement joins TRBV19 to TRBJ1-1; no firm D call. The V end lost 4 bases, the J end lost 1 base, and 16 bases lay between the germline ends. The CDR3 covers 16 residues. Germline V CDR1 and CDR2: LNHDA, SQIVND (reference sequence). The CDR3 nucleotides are TGTGCCAGTAGTACCCCGAGAGTGTTACAGAACACTGAAGCTTTCTTT. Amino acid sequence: CASSTPRVLQNTEAFF.

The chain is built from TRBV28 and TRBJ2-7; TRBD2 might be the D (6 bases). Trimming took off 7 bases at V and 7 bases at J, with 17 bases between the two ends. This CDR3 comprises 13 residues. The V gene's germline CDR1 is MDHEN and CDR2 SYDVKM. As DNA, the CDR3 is TGTGCCAGCACCTCAGGACTAACTCGAGAGCAGTACTTC. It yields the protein CASTSGLTREQYF.

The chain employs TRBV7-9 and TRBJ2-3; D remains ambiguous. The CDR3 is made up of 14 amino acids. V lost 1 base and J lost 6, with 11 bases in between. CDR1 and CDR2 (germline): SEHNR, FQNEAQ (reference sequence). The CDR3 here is CASSLDHRADTQYF. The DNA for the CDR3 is TGTGCCAGCAGCTTAGACCATAGGGCTGATACGCAGTATTTT.

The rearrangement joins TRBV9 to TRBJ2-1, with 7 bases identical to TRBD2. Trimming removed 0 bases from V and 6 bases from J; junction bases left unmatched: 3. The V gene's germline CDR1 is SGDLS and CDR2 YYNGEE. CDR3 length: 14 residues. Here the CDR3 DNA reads TGTGCCAGCAGCGTAGAGTGGACTAGCAATGAGCAGTTCTTC. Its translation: CASSVEWTSNEQFF.

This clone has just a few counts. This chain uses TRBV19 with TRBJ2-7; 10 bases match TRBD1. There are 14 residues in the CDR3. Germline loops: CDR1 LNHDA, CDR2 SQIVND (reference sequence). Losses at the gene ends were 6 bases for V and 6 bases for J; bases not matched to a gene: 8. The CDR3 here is CASRTGTGVGEQYF. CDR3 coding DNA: TGTGCCAGTAGGACCGGGACAGGGGTGGGCGAGCAGTACTTC. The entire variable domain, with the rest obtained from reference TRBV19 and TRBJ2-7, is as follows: DGGITQSPKYLFRKEGQNVTLSCEQNLNHDAMYWYRQDPGQGLRLIYYSQIVNDFQKGDIAEGYSVSREKKESFPLTVTSAQKNPTAFYLCASRTGTGVGEQYFGPGTRLTVT.

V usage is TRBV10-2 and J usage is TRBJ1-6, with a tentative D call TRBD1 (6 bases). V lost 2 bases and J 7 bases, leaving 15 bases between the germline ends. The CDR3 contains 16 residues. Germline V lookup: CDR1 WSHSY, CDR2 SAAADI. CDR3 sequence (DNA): TGCGCCAGCAGTGAGAGTGGTACAGGGTCAAATTCACCCCTCCACTTT. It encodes CASSESGTGSNSPLHF.

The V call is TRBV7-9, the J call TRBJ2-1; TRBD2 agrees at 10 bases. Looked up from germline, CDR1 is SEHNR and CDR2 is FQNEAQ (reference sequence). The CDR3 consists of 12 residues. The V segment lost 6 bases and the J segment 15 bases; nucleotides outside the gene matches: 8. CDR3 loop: CASSRLAGWVFF. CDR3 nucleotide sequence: TGTGCCAGCAGTCGACTAGCGGGTTGGGTGTTCTTC.

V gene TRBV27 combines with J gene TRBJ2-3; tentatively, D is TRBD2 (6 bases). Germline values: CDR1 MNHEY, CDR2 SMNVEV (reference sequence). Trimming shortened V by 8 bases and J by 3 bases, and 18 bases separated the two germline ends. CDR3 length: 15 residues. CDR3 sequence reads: CASSLRDSATDTQYF. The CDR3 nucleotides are TGTGCCAGCTCCCTCCGGGACTCGGCGACAGATACGCAGTATTTT.

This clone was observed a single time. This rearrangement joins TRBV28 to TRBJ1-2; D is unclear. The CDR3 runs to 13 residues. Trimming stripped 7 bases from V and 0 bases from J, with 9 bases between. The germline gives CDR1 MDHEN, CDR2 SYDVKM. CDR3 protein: CASMGIANYGYTF. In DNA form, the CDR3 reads TGTGCCAGCATGGGGATAGCTAACTATGGCTACACCTTC.

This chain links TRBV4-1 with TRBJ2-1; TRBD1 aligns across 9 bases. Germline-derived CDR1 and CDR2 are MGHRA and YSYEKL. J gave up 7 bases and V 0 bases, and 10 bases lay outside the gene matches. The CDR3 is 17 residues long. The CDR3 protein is CASSQDTWDRVSNEQFF. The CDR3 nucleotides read TGCGCCAGCAGCCAAGATACTTGGGACAGGGTTTCGAATGAGCAGTTCTTC.

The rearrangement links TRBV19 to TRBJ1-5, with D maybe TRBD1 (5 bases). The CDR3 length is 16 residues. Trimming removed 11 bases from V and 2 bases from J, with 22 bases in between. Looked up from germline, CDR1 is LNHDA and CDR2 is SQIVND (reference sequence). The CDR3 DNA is TGTGCCGCCGGACACGGCGATTGGGGGGGCAATCAGCCCCAGCATTTT. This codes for CAAGHGDWGGNQPQHF. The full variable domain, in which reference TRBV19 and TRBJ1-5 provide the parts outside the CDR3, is DGGITQSPKYLFRKEGQNVTLSCEQNLNHDAMYWYRQDPGQGLRLIYYSQIVNDFQKGDIAEGYSVSREKKESFPLTVTSAQKNPTAFYLCAAGHGDWGGNQPQHFGDGTRLSIL.

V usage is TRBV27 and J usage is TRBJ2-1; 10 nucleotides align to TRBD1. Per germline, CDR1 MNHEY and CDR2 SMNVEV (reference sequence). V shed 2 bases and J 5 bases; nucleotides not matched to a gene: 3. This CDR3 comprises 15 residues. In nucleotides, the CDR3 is TGTGCCAGCAGTTTACGGGACAGGGGAAACAATGAGCAGTTCTTC. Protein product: CASSLRDRGNNEQFF.

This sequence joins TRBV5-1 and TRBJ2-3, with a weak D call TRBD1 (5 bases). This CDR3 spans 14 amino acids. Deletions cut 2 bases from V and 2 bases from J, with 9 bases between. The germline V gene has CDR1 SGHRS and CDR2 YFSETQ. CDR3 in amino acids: CASSLGESTDTQYF. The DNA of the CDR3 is TGCGCCAGCAGCTTAGGGGAATCCACAGATACGCAGTATTTT.

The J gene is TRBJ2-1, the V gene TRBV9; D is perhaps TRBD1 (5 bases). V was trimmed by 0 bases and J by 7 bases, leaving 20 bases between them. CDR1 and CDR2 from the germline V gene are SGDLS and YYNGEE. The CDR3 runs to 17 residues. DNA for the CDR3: TGTGCCAGCAGCGTAGCCTTGCAGGGAAGTTTTCAAAATGAGCAGTTCTTC. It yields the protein CASSVALQGSFQNEQFF.

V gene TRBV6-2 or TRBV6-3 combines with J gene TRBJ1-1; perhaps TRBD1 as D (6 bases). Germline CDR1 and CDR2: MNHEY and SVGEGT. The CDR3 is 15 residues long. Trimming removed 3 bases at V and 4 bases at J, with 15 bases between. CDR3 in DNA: TGTGCCAGCAGTTATAGAGGGGGACCGGGCACTGAAGCTTTCTTT. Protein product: CASSYRGGPGTEAFF.

CDR3 region: CASSTHPTSPGAFF. The CDR3 DNA reads as TGTGCCAGCAGCACTCACCCGACCTCGCCCGGAGCTTTCTTT. The rearrangement uses TRBV9 and TRBJ1-1; unclear D gene. The CDR3 runs to 14 residues. Germline V gene data show CDR1 as SGDLS and CDR2 as YYNGEE. The ends were cut back, 4 bases at V and 10 bases at J, with 20 bases in the middle.

Written as DNA, the CDR3 is TGTGCCAGCAGCCAGGACAGGGGCAGGAACGAGCAGTACTTC. This encodes CASSQDRGRNEQYF. The chain recombines TRBV6-5 with TRBJ2-7, with 9 bases identical to TRBD1. V trimming: 6 bases; J trimming: 5 bases; junction bases outside the gene matches: 8. Per the germline V gene, CDR1 is MNHEY and CDR2 is SVGAGI. CDR3 length equals 14 residues.

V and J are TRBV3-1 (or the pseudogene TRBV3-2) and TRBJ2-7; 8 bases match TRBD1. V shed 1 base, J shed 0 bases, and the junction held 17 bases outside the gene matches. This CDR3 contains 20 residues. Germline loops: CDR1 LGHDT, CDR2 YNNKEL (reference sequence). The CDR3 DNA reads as TGTGCCAGCAGCCAAGGAAAGGGACAGGATTACGGGCGGGTCTCCTACGAGCAGTACTTC. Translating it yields CASSQGKGQDYGRVSYEQYF.